This TCR beta chain was recorded in a study of blood T cell repertoires in COVID-19. For the study at large: COVID-19 samples, acute and convalescent, were from the United States, Italy and Spain. PBMCs, B-cell-depleted T cells, or T cells were the source of the cDNA or gDNA that made up the material.

Original data processing: Amplification of reference gene primers was used by the study to estimate nucleated cell counts. The repertoire was sequenced with immunoSEQ multiplex PCR; TCRdb's copy has only in-frame clones and lacks some. V, J and clone size were drawn from that table, and D and trimming were deduced from the DNA. This sample has approximately 130,000 clones, with 84% found just once. The material sequenced was peripheral blood. The sequence was collected from a human donor in a cohort sampled during active COVID-19.

CDR3 nucleotide sequence: TGTGCCAGCAGCTTATGGGGCCAGGGAACTGAAGCTTTCTTT. Translation gives CASSLWGQGTEAFF. This chain links TRBV13 with TRBJ1-1; tentative D call: TRBD1 (5 bases). CDR3 length equals 14 residues. Trimming cost V 2 bases and J 5 bases, with 12 bases left between them. Germline V gives CDR1 PRHDT, CDR2 FYEKMQ (reference sequence).